Each of the 25 T cell receptor beta chains below was sequenced from the same sample in a study of cytomegalovirus exposure and HLA in healthy donors. The PCR used 60 Vbeta and 13 Jbeta primers. Some clones are missing from TCRdb's copy, which holds only in-frame ones; the method was immunoSEQ multiplex PCR. The sample lists fewer than 250,000 clones, around 87% occurring once. Sample: PBMCs. The receptors derive from a boy aged 2 to 9 in good health and CMV-seronegative.

The V and J genes are TRBV15 and TRBJ2-1; TRBD2 agrees at 12 bases. V shed 5 bases and J 15 bases; nucleotides not matched to a gene: 17. The CDR3 totals 16 residues. Germline V lookup: CDR1 LNHNV, CDR2 YYDKDF (reference sequence). CDR3: CATSGRQGTSGRPLFF. CDR3 sequence (DNA): TGTGCCACCAGCGGACGACAGGGCACTAGCGGGAGGCCGCTGTTCTTC.

J is TRBJ1-1 and V is TRBV29-1; D is uncertain. The CDR3 has 15 residues. Germline V CDR1 and CDR2: SQVTM, ANQGSEA. Trimming removed 7 bases at V and 6 bases at J, with 24 bases between. The CDR3 nucleotides are TGCAGCGCTGAGGCCCTCTCCCCCGGGAGGCCTGAAGCTTTCTTT. Translation: CSAEALSPGRPEAFF.

This clone showed up just once. This rearrangement joins TRBV28 to TRBJ2-1; no definite D call. Germline loops: CDR1 MDHEN, CDR2 SYDVKM. The V end was cut by 1 base, the J end by 2 bases, with 6 bases between. The CDR3 is made up of 14 amino acids. CDR3 in amino acids: CASSLSGPYNEQFF. As DNA, the CDR3 is TGTGCCAGCAGTTTATCAGGCCCCTACAATGAGCAGTTCTTC. Supplemented by reference TRBV28 and TRBJ2-1, the full variable domain reads DVKVTQSSRYLVKRTGEKVFLECVQDMDHENMFWYRQDPGLGLRLIYFSYDVKMKEKGDIPEGYSVSREKKERFSLILESASTNQTSMYLCASSLSGPYNEQFFGPGTRLTVL.

This clone was seen a few times. The J gene is TRBJ1-3, the V gene TRBV6-1, with D maybe TRBD1 (5 bases). V lost 7 bases and J lost 0, with 13 bases in between. The CDR3 has 15 amino acids. CDR1 is MNHNS, CDR2 SASEGT, per germline. The CDR3 reads CASTEGHVSGNTIYF. DNA of the CDR3: TGTGCCAGCACCGAAGGACACGTCTCTGGAAACACCATATATTTT.

The genes are TRBV19 and TRBJ1-2; D is perhaps TRBD1 (5 bases). The CDR3 length is 15 residues. Germline V CDR1 and CDR2: LNHDA, SQIVND (reference sequence). Trimming removed 4 bases at V and 8 bases at J, with 20 bases between. The CDR3 loop is CASSTGFPSMMGYTF. The DNA for the CDR3 is TGTGCCAGTAGTACAGGGTTCCCGTCTATGATGGGCTACACCTTC.

The chain recombines TRBV20-1 with TRBJ2-7; a weak D match, TRBD1 (5 bases). Germline-derived CDR1 and CDR2 are DFQATT and SNEGSKA (reference sequence). This CDR3 comprises 11 residues. The ends were cut back, 7 bases at V and 7 bases at J, with 14 bases in the middle. The DNA of the CDR3 is TGCAGTGTTTCCCAGGGAATTGAGCAGTACTTC. The encoded protein is CSVSQGIEQYF.

The V gene is TRBV6-6, the J gene TRBJ1-6; D remains ambiguous. The V gene's germline CDR1 is MNHNY and CDR2 SVGAGI (reference sequence). The CDR3 loop spans 13 amino acids. Trimming shortened V by 2 bases and J by 7 bases, and 6 bases separated the two germline ends. In nucleotides, the CDR3 is TGTGCCAGCAGTTACCGACAAAATTCACCCCTCCACTTT. Protein product: CASSYRQNSPLHF.

The chain couples TRBV6-1 to TRBJ1-6; D is perhaps TRBD1 (5 bases). Trimming cost V 8 bases and J 13 bases, with 21 bases left between them. The CDR3 contains 14 residues. Germline CDR1 is MNHNS and CDR2 is SASEGT. CDR3 loop: CASSEGEAGYPLHF. CDR3 in DNA: TGTGCCAGCTCGGAGGGAGAGGCAGGGTATCCCCTCCACTTT.

V gene TRBV12-5 combines with J gene TRBJ2-7; D is perhaps TRBD1 (5 bases). The CDR3 runs to 15 residues. With 2 bases removed from V and 3 bases from J, the gap between germline ends came to 14 bases. Germline values: CDR1 LGHNT, CDR2 FRNRAP. The CDR3 DNA reads as TGTGCTAGTGGTTTGCCAGGACAAGGGGTCTACGAGCAGTACTTC. Its translation is CASGLPGQGVYEQYF.

The gene calls are TRBV4-1 and TRBJ2-7, with 9 bases that match TRBD1. The junction had 9 bases not matched to a gene; V was cut back by 4 bases and J by 5 bases. This CDR3 region has 15 residues. Germline V gene sequence: CDR1 MGHRA, CDR2 YSYEKL. Written as DNA, the CDR3 is TGCGCCAGCAGCCGGTCCGGGACAGGGCTAAACGAGCAGTACTTC. As protein: CASSRSGTGLNEQYF.

The rearrangement joins TRBV5-5 to TRBJ2-3, with D tentatively TRBD1 (5 bases). This CDR3 has 17 amino acids. Germline loops: CDR1 SGHKS, CDR2 YYEKEE (reference sequence). Trimming pared 1 base from V and 10 bases from J, leaving 25 bases between. The CDR3 bases are TGTGCCAGCAGCTTGATCCTCAAGGCAGGGCGAGTTGAGGCGCAGTATTTT. Its protein is CASSLILKAGRVEAQYF. The full variable domain, with the rest looked up from reference TRBV5-5 and TRBJ2-3, is DAGVTQSPTHLIKTRGQQVTLRCSPISGHKSVSWYQQVLGQGPQFIFQYYEKEERGRGNFPDRFSARQFPNYSSELNVNALLLGDSALYLCASSLILKAGRVEAQYFGPGTRLTVL.

This clone was seen just once. The V and J genes are TRBV28 and TRBJ1-5; unclear D gene. Trimming cost V 7 bases and J 3 bases, with 13 bases left between them. This CDR3 contains 14 residues. The germline CDR1 and CDR2 sequences are MDHEN and SYDVKM. Written as DNA, the CDR3 is TGTGCCAGCACCCTGGGCAGCCACAATCAGCCCCAGCATTTT. It codes for CASTLGSHNQPQHF. Full variable domain (missing parts from reference TRBV28 and TRBJ1-5): DVKVTQSSRYLVKRTGEKVFLECVQDMDHENMFWYRQDPGLGLRLIYFSYDVKMKEKGDIPEGYSVSREKKERFSLILESASTNQTSMYLCASTLGSHNQPQHFGDGTRLSIL.

The V gene is TRBV28, the J gene TRBJ2-7; TRBD2 aligns across 13 bases. CDR3 length: 15 amino acids. Germline V gene data show CDR1 as MDHEN and CDR2 as SYDVKM. With V trimmed by 5 bases and J by 5 bases, 6 bases remained unmatched. This chain's CDR3 is CASSPGTSGKDEQYF. The CDR3 DNA sequence: TGTGCCAGCAGTCCTGGGACTAGCGGGAAAGACGAGCAGTACTTC.

This clone was picked up a small number of times. The rearrangement uses TRBV5-6 and TRBJ1-4, with TRBD1 matching 9 bases. The CDR3 is 15 residues long. Germline trimming cut 3 bases from V and 6 bases from J; bases unmatched to any gene: 6. CDR1 SGHDT and CDR2 YYEEEE come from the germline V gene. The CDR3 region is CASSWLDRGDEKLFF. In DNA form, the CDR3 reads TGTGCCAGCAGCTGGCTGGACAGGGGAGATGAAAAACTGTTTTTT.

The chain combines TRBV5-1 with TRBJ2-2; D is possibly TRBD2 (6 bases). CDR1 SGHRS and CDR2 YFSETQ come from the germline V gene. This CDR3 has 17 amino acids. V dropped 0 bases and J dropped 2 bases, with 14 bases sitting between them. The CDR3 sequence: CASSLGVAARNTGELFF. The CDR3 DNA sequence: TGCGCCAGCAGCTTGGGTGTAGCGGCCCGAAACACCGGGGAGCTGTTTTTT.

This clone has just a few counts. The chain uses TRBV18 and TRBJ2-7; a weak D match, TRBD1 (6 bases). Germline V CDR1 and CDR2: KGHSH, LQKENI. The CDR3 consists of 11 residues. V dropped 4 bases and J dropped 12 bases, with 13 bases sitting between them. The CDR3 loop reads CASSQNRDLYF. DNA for the CDR3: TGTGCCAGCTCACAGAACAGGGATTTGTACTTC.

The chain is built from TRBV19 and TRBJ1-2; a weak D match, TRBD1 (6 bases). Trimming took 2 bases from V and 14 from J, leaving 15 bases between them. CDR3 length: 12 residues. Germline CDR1 LNHDA, CDR2 SQIVND (reference sequence). CDR3 in DNA: TGTGCCAGTAGTATACTTCCAGGGGCCATGACCTTC. Its translation is CASSILPGAMTF.

The chain couples TRBV15 to TRBJ2-7; TRBD2 aligns across 11 bases. CDR3 length: 15 residues. CDR1 LNHNV and CDR2 YYDKDF come from the germline V gene (reference sequence). Losses at the gene ends were 2 bases for V and 4 bases for J; bases not matched to a gene: 4. CDR3: CATSRPSSGRYEQYF. The CDR3 DNA is TGTGCCACCAGCAGACCTTCTAGCGGGAGGTACGAGCAGTACTTC.

The rearrangement joins TRBV27 to TRBJ1-2; 7 nucleotides match TRBD1. V gave up 5 bases and J gave up 5 bases; unmatched junction bases: 5. The length of the CDR3 is 13 residues. Germline V gene data show CDR1 as MNHEY and CDR2 as SMNVEV (reference sequence). The CDR3 loop reads CASSATGLYGYTF. The CDR3 coding sequence is TGTGCCAGCAGTGCGACAGGGTTGTATGGCTACACCTTC.

The chain links TRBV5-1 to TRBJ2-7; 9 positions match TRBD2. J gave up 6 bases and V 6 bases, and 13 bases lay outside the gene matches. The CDR3 totals 15 residues. The germline CDR1 and CDR2 sequences are SGHRS and YFSETQ. CDR3 residues: CASTEGAGGLGEQYF. DNA of the CDR3: TGCGCCAGCACCGAGGGAGCGGGAGGTCTCGGCGAGCAGTACTTC.

The chain uses TRBV2 and TRBJ1-2; D unresolved. The CDR3 runs 14 residues. CDR1 and CDR2 (germline): SNHLY, FYNNEI. The V end was cut by 3 bases, the J end by 7 bases, with 15 bases between. CDR3 nucleotides: TGTGCCAGCAGTGACAGGCTCGCCTTCTTTGGCTACACCTTC. Translated: CASSDRLAFFGYTF.

This chain connects TRBV6-6 to TRBJ2-5; TRBD2 matches 10 bases. V lost 8 bases, J lost 2 bases, and 8 bases stayed unmatched. The CDR3 extends over 15 amino acids. The germline CDR1 and CDR2 sequences are MNHNY and SVGAGI (reference sequence). The DNA of the CDR3 is TGTGCCAGCCGGGATCTAGCGGGAGCTCAAGAGACCCAGTACTTC. It codes for CASRDLAGAQETQYF.

The table lists this clone with a few counts. This chain joins TRBV4-2 and TRBJ2-7, with TRBD1 as a possible D gene (6 bases). V dropped 6 bases and J dropped 3 bases, with 18 bases sitting between them. This CDR3 spans 15 amino acids. CDR1 is LGHNA and CDR2 is YNFKEQ in the germline V gene. DNA for the CDR3: TGTGCCAGCAGGCCCAGCTCTTCCAGGGGCTACGAGCAGTACTTC. Its translation: CASRPSSSRGYEQYF.

This chain joins TRBV5-1 and TRBJ2-1, with 9 bases fitting TRBD2. Germline V gives CDR1 SGHRS, CDR2 YFSETQ. J lost 0 bases, V lost 0 bases, and 7 bases had no gene match. The CDR3 totals 18 residues. The CDR3 here is CASSLVFSGGSSYNEQFF. The CDR3 DNA reads as TGCGCCAGCAGCTTGGTTTTTAGCGGGGGCAGCTCCTACAATGAGCAGTTCTTC.

This CDR3 reads CASSPPSGGELFF. The CDR3, as DNA: TGTGCCAGCAGCCCCCCGTCGGGCGGGGAGCTGTTTTTT. The chain joins TRBV5-4 to TRBJ2-2; D uncertain. The CDR3 is made up of 13 amino acids. The V end was cut by 4 bases, the J end by 7 bases, with 11 bases between. Germline V gene lookup returns CDR1 SGHNT and CDR2 YYREEE (reference sequence).